The 17 T cell receptor beta chains below come from one sample, sequenced in a study of cytomegalovirus exposure and HLA in healthy donors. 13 Jbeta primers and 60 Vbeta primers were used for the PCR. Method: immunoSEQ multiplex PCR; TCRdb's copy keeps in-frame clones and lacks some. Here the sample spans around 76,000 clones, around two thirds being singletons. Material: PBMCs. The receptors were gathered from a woman aged 45 to 65 in good health and CMV-seropositive.

V and J are TRBV6-4 and TRBJ2-3; 8 nucleotides match TRBD2. The CDR3 runs 15 residues. Germline V lookup: CDR1 MRHNA, CDR2 SNTAGT. V lost 6 bases to trimming and J lost 0 bases; unmatched junction nucleotides: 5. The CDR3 loop reads CASSLTSESTDTQYF. CDR3 sequence (DNA): TGTGCCAGCAGCCTGACTAGCGAAAGCACAGATACGCAGTATTTT.

The chain couples TRBV19 to TRBJ2-7; weak D call: TRBD1 (5 bases). Germline V gives CDR1 LNHDA, CDR2 SQIVND (reference sequence). V was pared by 5 bases and J by 0 bases, with 11 bases between. The CDR3 contains 14 residues. The CDR3 coding sequence is TGTGCCAGTAGTTACTCCAGGGACTCCTACGAGCAGTACTTC. Translating gives CASSYSRDSYEQYF.

Only a few counts were recorded for this clone. The CDR3 sequence: CASSPGAEQFF. In DNA, the CDR3 is TGTGCCAGCTCACCAGGGGCTGAGCAGTTCTTC. The gene calls are TRBV18 and TRBJ2-1, with D possibly matching TRBD1 (5 bases). Germline V lookup: CDR1 KGHSH, CDR2 LQKENI. This CDR3 is 11 amino acids long. The ends were cut back, 2 bases at V and 9 bases at J, with 5 bases in the middle. The whole variable domain, remainder taken from reference TRBV18 and TRBJ2-1, is NAGVMQNPRHLVRRRGQEARLRCSPMKGHSHVYWYRQLPEEGLKFMVYLQKENIIDESGMPKERFSAEFPKEGPSILRIQQVVRGDSAAYFCASSPGAEQFFGPGTRLTVL.

The rearrangement uses TRBV7-2 and TRBJ2-3; 14 nucleotides line up with TRBD2. The trim removed 4 bases at V and 6 bases at J, leaving 6 bases unmatched. Looked up from germline, CDR1 is SGHTA and CDR2 is FQGNSA. The CDR3 is 16 amino acids. CDR3 amino acids: CASSSRLAGGGDTQYF. The DNA of the CDR3 is TGTGCCAGCAGCTCCCGACTAGCGGGGGGGGGTGATACGCAGTATTTT.

The gene calls are TRBV5-5 and TRBJ1-6; D call uncertain. CDR1 is SGHKS, CDR2 YYEKEE, per germline (reference sequence). CDR3 length equals 15 residues. Trimming took off 4 bases at V and 9 bases at J, with 17 bases between the two ends. CDR3: CASSTATDGGSPLHF. In DNA, the CDR3 is TGTGCCAGCAGCACCGCTACCGACGGAGGTTCACCCCTCCACTTT.

This chain uses TRBV6-6 with TRBJ2-7; 13 bases are shared with TRBD2. CDR1 is MNHNY, CDR2 SVGAGI, per germline (reference sequence). The CDR3 extends over 14 amino acids. J lost 11 bases, V lost 6 bases, and 10 bases had no gene match. CDR3 coding DNA: TGTGCCAGCAGCGCCGGACTAGCGGGAGCCAAGGAGTACTTC. Its protein is CASSAGLAGAKEYF.

This clone was detected once. The V and J genes are TRBV2 and TRBJ2-1; TRBD1 agrees at 8 bases. V dropped 10 bases and J dropped 3; count of bases not matched to a gene: 8. The CDR3 has 14 amino acids. The germline V gene encodes CDR1 SNHLY and CDR2 FYNNEI. DNA for the CDR3: TGTGCCACCCAAGACAGGGGCGACTACAATGAGCAGTTCTTC. Translated, it gives CATQDRGDYNEQFF.

This clone was found once. The V gene is TRBV9, the J gene TRBJ1-4; D unclear. Trimming removed 0 bases at V and 3 bases at J, with 6 bases between. Germline CDR1 SGDLS, CDR2 YYNGEE. The CDR3 sequence is 14 residues long. DNA for the CDR3: TGTGCCAGCAGCGTAGGCGGATCTAATGAAAAACTGTTTTTT. This codes for CASSVGGSNEKLFF.

The chain couples TRBV7-9 to TRBJ2-3; D might be TRBD2 (6 bases). CDR1 is SEHNR, CDR2 FQNEAQ, per germline (reference sequence). The CDR3 is 17 residues long. V was trimmed by 3 bases and J by 3 bases, leaving 19 bases between them. The CDR3: CASSLSFVGGGTDTQYF. CDR3 nucleotides: TGTGCCAGCAGCTTGTCTTTCGTCGGGGGAGGAACAGATACGCAGTATTTT.

This chain joins TRBV4-1 and TRBJ1-5; weak D call: TRBD1 (5 bases). The length of the CDR3 is 16 residues. Between the trimmed V and J ends, which lost 0 bases and 6 bases, there was a span of 15 bases. Germline CDR1 reads MGHRA; CDR2 reads YSYEKL. This CDR3 reads CASSQEGVYGLQPQHF. The CDR3 region has the DNA TGCGCCAGCAGCCAAGAAGGGGTTTATGGCCTTCAGCCCCAGCATTTT.

This chain joins TRBV7-2 and TRBJ2-1; 10 nucleotides agree with TRBD1. Germline CDR1 reads SGHTA; CDR2 reads FQGNSA. With V trimmed by 4 bases and J by 4 bases, 4 bases remained unmatched. CDR3 length: 15 amino acids. CDR3 bases: TGTGCCAGCAGCTCAGGACAGGGGGGGTACAATGAGCAGTTCTTC. As protein: CASSSGQGGYNEQFF.

The DNA of the CDR3 is TGCGCCAGCAGGGAAGCGGGAGCTTATTACAATGAGCAGTTCTTC. Its protein product is CASREAGAYYNEQFF. J is TRBJ2-1 and V is TRBV5-1, with 8 positions matching TRBD2. Germline loops: CDR1 SGHRS, CDR2 YFSETQ. This CDR3 is 15 amino acids long. The V and J ends lost 5 bases and 4 bases, in that order; junction bases with no gene match: 8.

This sequence joins TRBV30 and TRBJ2-6; the D gene is possibly TRBD2 (5 bases). The CDR3 consists of 15 residues. Deletions cut 0 bases from V and 2 bases from J, with 8 bases between. CDR1 is GTSNPN and CDR2 is SVGIG in the germline V gene (reference sequence). Here the CDR3 reads CAWSVLRAGANVLTF. The DNA of the CDR3 is TGTGCCTGGAGTGTATTGAGGGCTGGGGCCAACGTCCTGACTTTC.

The chain recombines TRBV25-1 with TRBJ1-2; 8 nucleotides align to TRBD1. CDR1 MGHDK and CDR2 SYGVNS come from the germline V gene. V lost 2 bases to trimming and J lost 4 bases; unmatched junction nucleotides: 12. The CDR3 runs 17 residues. CDR3 sequence: CASSEGTPTGGVYGYTF. DNA for the CDR3: TGTGCCAGCAGTGAAGGTACTCCTACAGGGGGAGTCTATGGCTACACCTTC.

This chain links TRBV27 with TRBJ1-6; maybe TRBD1 (5 bases). V lost 5 bases to trimming and J lost 7 bases, with 12 bases between them. The CDR3 spans 14 residues. Germline CDR1 reads MNHEY; CDR2 reads SMNVEV (reference sequence). This CDR3 is CASSPFGGNSPLHF. DNA of the CDR3: TGTGCCAGCAGTCCCTTCGGGGGGAATTCACCCCTCCACTTT.

This clone was observed a handful of times. The CDR3 sequence is CASSQDRGGRGGEQYF. DNA of the CDR3: TGCGCCAGCAGCCAAGATCGGGGGGGGCGCGGGGGCGAGCAGTACTTC. V gene TRBV4-3 combines with J gene TRBJ2-7; the match to TRBD2 covers 8 bases. CDR1 and CDR2 (germline): LGHNA, YSLEER. This CDR3 spans 16 amino acids. The V segment lost 0 bases and the J segment 6 bases; nucleotides outside the gene matches: 10.

This clone was counted once. The rearrangement uses TRBV28 and TRBJ1-2, with 7 bases that match TRBD1. Trimming at V came to 5 bases and at J to 5 bases, leaving 5 bases not matched to a gene. CDR1 is MDHEN, CDR2 SYDVKM, per germline. The CDR3 has 13 residues. CDR3 sequence reads: CASSPPGGYGYTF. CDR3 DNA: TGTGCCAGCAGTCCTCCAGGGGGGTATGGCTACACCTTC.